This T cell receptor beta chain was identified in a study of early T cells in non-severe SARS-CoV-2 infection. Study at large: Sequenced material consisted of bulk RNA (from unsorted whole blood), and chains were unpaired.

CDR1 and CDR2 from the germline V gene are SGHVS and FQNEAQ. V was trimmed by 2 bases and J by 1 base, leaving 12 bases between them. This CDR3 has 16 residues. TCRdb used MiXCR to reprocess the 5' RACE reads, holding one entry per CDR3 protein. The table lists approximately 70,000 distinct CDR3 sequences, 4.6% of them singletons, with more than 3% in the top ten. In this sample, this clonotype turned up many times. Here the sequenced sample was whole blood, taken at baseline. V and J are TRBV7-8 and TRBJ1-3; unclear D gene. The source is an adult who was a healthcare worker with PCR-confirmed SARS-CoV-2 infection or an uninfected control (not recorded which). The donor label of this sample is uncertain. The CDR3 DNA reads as TGTGCCAGCAGCTTACTAGGGTTGGGATCTGGAAACACCATATATTTT. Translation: CASSLLGLGSGNTIYF.